This T cell receptor beta chain is from a study of blood T cell repertoires in COVID-19. V lost 1 base, J lost 4 bases, and 7 bases lay in between. CDR1 and CDR2 (germline): LGHNA, YNFKEQ. The CDR3 runs 14 residues. Only in-frame clones appear in the TCRdb table, and some are missing; sequencing was by immunoSEQ multiplex PCR. Of roughly 51,000 clones listed, around 90% are singletons. This chain uses TRBV4-2 with TRBJ1-4; D unclear. This sequence was found in a woman aged 55-69 years with active or convalescent COVID-19. The specimen was peripheral blood. Here the CDR3 reads CASSQGGGNEKLFF. The CDR3 nucleotides read TGTGCCAGCAGCCAAGGGGGAGGTAATGAAAAACTGTTTTTT.